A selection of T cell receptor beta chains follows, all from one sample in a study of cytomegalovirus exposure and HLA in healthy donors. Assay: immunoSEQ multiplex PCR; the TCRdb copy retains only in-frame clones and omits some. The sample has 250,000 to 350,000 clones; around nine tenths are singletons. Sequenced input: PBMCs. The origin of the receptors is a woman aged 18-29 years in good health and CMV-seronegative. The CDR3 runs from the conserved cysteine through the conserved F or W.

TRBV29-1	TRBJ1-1	CSVESQGNTEAFF
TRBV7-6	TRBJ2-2	CASSLVGGRILSGELFF
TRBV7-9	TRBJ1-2	CASSPRALPKNGYTF
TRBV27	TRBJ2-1	CASSSSYRERNEQFF
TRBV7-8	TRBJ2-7	CASSLAARTGLKEQYF
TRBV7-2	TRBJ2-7	CASSLLGTIQYF
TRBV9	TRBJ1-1	CASSVGSAGGDAEAFF
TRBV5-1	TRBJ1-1	CASSLTGPQVPEAFF
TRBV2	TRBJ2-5	CASSEEIAGSTGSETQYF
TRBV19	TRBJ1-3	CASSIQLYSGNTIYF
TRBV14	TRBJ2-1	CASSQDTAGLAINEQFF
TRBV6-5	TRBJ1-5	CASRPTGDSNQPQHF
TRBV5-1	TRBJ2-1	CASSLDGWNEQFF
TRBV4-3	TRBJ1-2	CASSQGPQGGYTF
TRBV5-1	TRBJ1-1	CASSQLVQTRTGTEAFF
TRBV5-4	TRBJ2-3	CASSVGLAGPTDTQYF
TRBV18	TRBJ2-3	CASTRDGSTDTQYF
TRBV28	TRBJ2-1	CASSLPTSGRNNEQFF
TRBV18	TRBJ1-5	CASSPVPEPQPQHF
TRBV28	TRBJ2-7	CASSFTGSSYEQYF
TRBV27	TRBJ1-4	CASARQGQNEKLFF
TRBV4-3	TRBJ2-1	CASRKKGQGTYNEQFF
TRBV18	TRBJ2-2	CASSPRRTGELFF
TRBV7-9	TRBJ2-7	CASSLGTGSYEQYF
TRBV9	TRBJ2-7	CASSDPGQGDEQYF
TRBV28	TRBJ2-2	CASSTWSGRAESGELFF
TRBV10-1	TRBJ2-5	CASSGGQGTIETQYF
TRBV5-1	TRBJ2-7	CASSPGTSGRRYEQYF
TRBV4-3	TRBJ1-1	CASSHYTGVASEAFF
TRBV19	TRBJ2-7	CASSIAGSSYEQYF
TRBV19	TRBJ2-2	CASSLRGARAPSELFF
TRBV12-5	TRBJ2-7	CASGQSGTGYAEQYF
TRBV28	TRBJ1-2	CASWWRGSYGYTF
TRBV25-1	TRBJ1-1	CASSEARGAKNTEAFF
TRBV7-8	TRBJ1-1	CASSTFGTGNTEAFF
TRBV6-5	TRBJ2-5	CASSPPGRRETQYF
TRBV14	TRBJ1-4	CASSHLDRGRSEKLFF
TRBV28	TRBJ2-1	CGQGGNEQFF
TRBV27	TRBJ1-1	CASSWTAGMNTEAFF
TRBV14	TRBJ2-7	CASSQVASAGGPYEQYF
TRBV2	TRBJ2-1	CASSESEAGRKQFF
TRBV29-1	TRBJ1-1	CSVDGTAGYTEAFF
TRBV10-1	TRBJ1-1	CASRGSDTEAFF
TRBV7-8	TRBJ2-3	CASSGGLAGEGDTQYF
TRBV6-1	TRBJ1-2	CASSEVFAFDYGYTF
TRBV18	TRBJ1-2	CASSPGDSLTNYGYTF
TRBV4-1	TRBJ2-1	CASSQDGGGTSGRDRAHEQFF
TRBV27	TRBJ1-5	CASSFTGSDNQPQHF
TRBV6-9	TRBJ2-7	CASNPPDWYEQYF
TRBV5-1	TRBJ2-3	CASSLVGASTDTQYF
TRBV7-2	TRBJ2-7	CASSLTRTFTPHEQYF
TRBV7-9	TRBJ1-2	CASSLPRSGVSDGYTF
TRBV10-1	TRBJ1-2	CASSDRSNYGYTF
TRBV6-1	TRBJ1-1	CASILDGNTEAFF
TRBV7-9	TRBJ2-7	CASSPPGRPYEQYF
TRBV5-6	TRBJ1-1	CASSLNREGTEAFF
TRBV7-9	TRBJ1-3	CASSAARNTIYF
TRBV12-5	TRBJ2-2	CASGLVLSGSTGELFF
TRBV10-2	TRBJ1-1	CASSHSGTEAFF